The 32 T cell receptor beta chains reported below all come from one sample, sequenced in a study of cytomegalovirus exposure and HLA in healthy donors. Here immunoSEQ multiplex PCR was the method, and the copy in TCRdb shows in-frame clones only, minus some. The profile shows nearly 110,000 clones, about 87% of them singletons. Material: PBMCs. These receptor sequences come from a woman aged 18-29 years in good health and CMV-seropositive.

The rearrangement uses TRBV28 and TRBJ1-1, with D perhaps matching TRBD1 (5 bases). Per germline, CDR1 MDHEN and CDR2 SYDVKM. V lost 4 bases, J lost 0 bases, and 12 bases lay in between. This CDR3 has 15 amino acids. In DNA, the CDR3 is TGTGCCAGCAGTTCCCCCCGGGGGTTGAACACTGAAGCTTTCTTT. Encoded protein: CASSSPRGLNTEAFF.

The CDR3 region has the DNA TGTGCCAGCAGTGTAGACAGCCAGCAGTACTTC. Translating it yields CASSVDSQQYF. This chain connects TRBV2 to TRBJ2-7, with D possibly matching TRBD1 (5 bases). Trimming removed 4 bases at V and 8 bases at J, with 9 bases between. Germline V CDR1 and CDR2: SNHLY, FYNNEI. This CDR3 comprises 11 residues.

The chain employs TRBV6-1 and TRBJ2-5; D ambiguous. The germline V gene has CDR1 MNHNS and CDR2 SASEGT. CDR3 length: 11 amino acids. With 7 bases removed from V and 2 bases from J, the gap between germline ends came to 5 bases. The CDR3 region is CASTPQETQYF. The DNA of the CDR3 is TGTGCCAGCACCCCACAAGAGACCCAGTACTTC.

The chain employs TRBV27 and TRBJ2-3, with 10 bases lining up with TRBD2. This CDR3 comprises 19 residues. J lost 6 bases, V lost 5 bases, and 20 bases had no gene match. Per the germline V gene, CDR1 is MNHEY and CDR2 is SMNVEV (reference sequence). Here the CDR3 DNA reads TGTGCCAGCAGTCTCCCGATCCGCCCCAGCGGGGGGGCCTCGGATACGCAGTATTTT. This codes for CASSLPIRPSGGASDTQYF.

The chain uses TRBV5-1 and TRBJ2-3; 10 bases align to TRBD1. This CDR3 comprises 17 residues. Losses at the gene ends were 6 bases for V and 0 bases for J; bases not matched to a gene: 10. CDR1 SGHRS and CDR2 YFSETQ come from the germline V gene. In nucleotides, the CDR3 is TGCGCCAGCAAAGACGGGACAGGGGTAATAAGCACAGATACGCAGTATTTT. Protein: CASKDGTGVISTDTQYF.

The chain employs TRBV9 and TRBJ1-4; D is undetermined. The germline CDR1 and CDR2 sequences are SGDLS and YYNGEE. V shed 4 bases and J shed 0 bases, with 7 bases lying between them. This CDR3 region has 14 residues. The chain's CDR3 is CASSITATNEKLFF. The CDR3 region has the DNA TGTGCCAGCAGCATTACAGCAACTAATGAAAAACTGTTTTTT.

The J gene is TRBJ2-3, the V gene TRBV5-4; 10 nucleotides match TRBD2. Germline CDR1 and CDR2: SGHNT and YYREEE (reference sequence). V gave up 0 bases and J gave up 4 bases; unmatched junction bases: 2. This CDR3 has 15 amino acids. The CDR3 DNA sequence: TGTGCCAGCAGCTTGGTTCTAGCGGGGGCAGATACGCAGTATTTT. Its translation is CASSLVLAGADTQYF.

The chain's CDR3 is CASSLVGRNTEAFF. CDR3 DNA: TGTGCCAGCAGTTTAGTGGGCAGGAACACTGAAGCTTTCTTT. This chain joins TRBV28 and TRBJ1-1, with unresolved D. The ends were cut back, 2 bases at V and 1 base at J, with 8 bases in the middle. This CDR3 has 14 residues. The germline CDR1 and CDR2 sequences are MDHEN and SYDVKM.

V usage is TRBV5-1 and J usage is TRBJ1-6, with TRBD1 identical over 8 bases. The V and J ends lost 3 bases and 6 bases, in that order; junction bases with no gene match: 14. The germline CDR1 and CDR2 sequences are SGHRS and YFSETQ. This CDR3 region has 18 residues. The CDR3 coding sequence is TGCGCCAGCAGCTGGGACTTACGGGACAGGTCCATTAATTCACCCCTCCACTTT. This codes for CASSWDLRDRSINSPLHF.

The DNA for the CDR3 is TGTGCCAGCAGTGAAGCGTCTATCTTAGGCTACACCTTC. Translating it yields CASSEASILGYTF. The chain joins TRBV2 to TRBJ1-2; D unclear. There are 13 residues in the CDR3. The germline V and J ends were trimmed by 0 bases and 8 bases, with 10 bases remaining between them. Germline CDR1 reads SNHLY; CDR2 reads FYNNEI.

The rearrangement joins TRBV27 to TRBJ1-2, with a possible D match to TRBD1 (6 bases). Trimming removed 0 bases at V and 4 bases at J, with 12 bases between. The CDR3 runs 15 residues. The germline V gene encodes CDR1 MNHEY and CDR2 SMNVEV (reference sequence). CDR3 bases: TGTGCCAGCAGTTTATCGCTAGGGACATCCTATGGCTACACCTTC. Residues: CASSLSLGTSYGYTF.

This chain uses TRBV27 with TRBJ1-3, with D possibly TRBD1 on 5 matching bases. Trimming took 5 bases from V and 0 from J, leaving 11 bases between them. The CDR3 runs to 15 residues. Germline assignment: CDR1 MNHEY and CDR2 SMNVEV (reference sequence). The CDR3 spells CASSLTAYSGNTIYF. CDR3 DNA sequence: TGTGCCAGCAGTCTGACAGCTTACTCTGGAAACACCATATATTTT.

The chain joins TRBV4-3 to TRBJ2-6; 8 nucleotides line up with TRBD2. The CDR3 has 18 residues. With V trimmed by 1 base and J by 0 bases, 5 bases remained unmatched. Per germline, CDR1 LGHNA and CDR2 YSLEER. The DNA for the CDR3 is TGCGCCAGCAGCCAAGTTTTAGCGGGGATCTCTGGGGCCAACGTCCTGACTTTC. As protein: CASSQVLAGISGANVLTF.

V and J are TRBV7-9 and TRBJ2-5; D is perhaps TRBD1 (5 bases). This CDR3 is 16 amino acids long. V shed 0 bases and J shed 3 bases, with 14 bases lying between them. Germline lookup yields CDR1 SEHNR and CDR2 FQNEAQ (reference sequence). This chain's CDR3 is CASSLARGGAEETQYF. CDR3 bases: TGTGCCAGCAGCTTAGCGCGCGGTGGGGCAGAAGAGACCCAGTACTTC.

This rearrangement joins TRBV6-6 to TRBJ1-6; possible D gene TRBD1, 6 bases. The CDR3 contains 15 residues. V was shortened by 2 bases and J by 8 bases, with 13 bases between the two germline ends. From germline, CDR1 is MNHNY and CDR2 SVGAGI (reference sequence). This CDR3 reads CASSYGAGVDSPLHF. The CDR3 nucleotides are TGTGCCAGCAGTTACGGGGCAGGGGTTGATTCACCCCTCCACTTT.

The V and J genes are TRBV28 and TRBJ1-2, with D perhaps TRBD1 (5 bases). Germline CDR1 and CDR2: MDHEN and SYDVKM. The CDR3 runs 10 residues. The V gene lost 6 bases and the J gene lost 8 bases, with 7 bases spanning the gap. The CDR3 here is CASRGQGYTF. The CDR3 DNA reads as TGTGCCAGCAGGGGGCAGGGCTACACCTTC.

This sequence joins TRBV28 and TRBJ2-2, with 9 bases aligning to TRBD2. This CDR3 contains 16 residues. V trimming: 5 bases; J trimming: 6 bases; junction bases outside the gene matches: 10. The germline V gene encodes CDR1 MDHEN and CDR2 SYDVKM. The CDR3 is CASSLGGGAHSGELFF. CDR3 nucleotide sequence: TGTGCCAGCAGTCTTGGCGGGGGGGCTCACTCCGGGGAGCTGTTTTTT.

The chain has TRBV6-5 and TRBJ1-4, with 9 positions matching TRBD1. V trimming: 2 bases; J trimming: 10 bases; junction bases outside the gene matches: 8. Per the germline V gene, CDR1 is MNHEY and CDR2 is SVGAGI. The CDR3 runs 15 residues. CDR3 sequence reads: CASSYRRQGVGKLFF. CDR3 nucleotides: TGTGCCAGCAGTTACCGAAGACAGGGGGTAGGAAAACTGTTTTTT.

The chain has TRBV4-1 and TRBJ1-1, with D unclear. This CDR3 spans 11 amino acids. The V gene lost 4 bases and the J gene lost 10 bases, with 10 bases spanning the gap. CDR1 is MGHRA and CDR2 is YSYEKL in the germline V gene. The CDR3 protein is CASSPGFGAFF. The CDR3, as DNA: TGCGCCAGCAGCCCAGGTTTCGGAGCTTTCTTT.

CDR3 coding DNA: TGTGCCAGCAGCCGAGGACAGGGGGTTAATGAGCAGTTCTTC. It encodes CASSRGQGVNEQFF. The rearrangement joins TRBV16 to TRBJ2-1; 10 nucleotides align to TRBD1. V lost 4 bases, J lost 7 bases, and 4 bases stayed unmatched. The CDR3 runs to 14 residues. Germline V gives CDR1 KGHSY, CDR2 FQNENV. Full variable domain (rest looked up from reference TRBV16 and TRBJ2-1): GEEVAQTPKHLVRGEGQKAKLYCAPIKGHSYVFWYQQVLKNEFKFLISFQNENVFDETGMPKERFSAKCLPNSPCSLEIQATKLEDSAVYFCASSRGQGVNEQFFGPGTRLTVL.

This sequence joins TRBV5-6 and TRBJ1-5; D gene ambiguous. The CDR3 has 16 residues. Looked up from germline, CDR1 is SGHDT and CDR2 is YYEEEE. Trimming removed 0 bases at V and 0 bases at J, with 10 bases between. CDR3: CASSLGGGYSNQPQHF. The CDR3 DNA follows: TGTGCCAGCAGCTTGGGTGGAGGGTATAGCAATCAGCCCCAGCATTTT.

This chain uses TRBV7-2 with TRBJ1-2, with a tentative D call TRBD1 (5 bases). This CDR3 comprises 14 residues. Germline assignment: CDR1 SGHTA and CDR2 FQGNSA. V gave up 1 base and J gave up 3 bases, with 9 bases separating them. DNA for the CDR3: TGTGCCAGCAGCTTAGGGACAAGCCACTATGGCTACACCTTC. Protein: CASSLGTSHYGYTF.

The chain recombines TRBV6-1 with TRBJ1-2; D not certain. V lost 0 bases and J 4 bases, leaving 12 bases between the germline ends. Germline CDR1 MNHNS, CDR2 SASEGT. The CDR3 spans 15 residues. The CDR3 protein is CASSEASGRPYGYTF. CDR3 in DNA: TGTGCCAGCAGTGAAGCGAGTGGCAGGCCCTATGGCTACACCTTC.

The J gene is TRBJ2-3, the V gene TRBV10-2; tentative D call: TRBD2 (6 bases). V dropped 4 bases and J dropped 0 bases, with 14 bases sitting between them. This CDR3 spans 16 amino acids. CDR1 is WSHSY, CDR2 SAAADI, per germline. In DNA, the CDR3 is TGCGCCAGCAGTGGTGATCGGGGGAACAGCACAGATACGCAGTATTTT. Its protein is CASSGDRGNSTDTQYF.

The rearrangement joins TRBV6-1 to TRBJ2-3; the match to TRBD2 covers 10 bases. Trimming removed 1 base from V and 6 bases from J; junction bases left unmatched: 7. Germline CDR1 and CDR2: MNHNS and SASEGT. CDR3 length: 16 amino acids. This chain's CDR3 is CASSEGGLAGADTQYF. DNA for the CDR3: TGTGCCAGCAGTGAAGGTGGGCTAGCGGGGGCGGATACGCAGTATTTT.

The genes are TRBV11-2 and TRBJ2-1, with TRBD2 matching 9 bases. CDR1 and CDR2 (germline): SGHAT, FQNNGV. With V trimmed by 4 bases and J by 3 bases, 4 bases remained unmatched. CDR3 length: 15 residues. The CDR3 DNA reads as TGTGCCAGCAGCTCCCCAGCGGGGGGCTACAATGAGCAGTTCTTC. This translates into CASSSPAGGYNEQFF.

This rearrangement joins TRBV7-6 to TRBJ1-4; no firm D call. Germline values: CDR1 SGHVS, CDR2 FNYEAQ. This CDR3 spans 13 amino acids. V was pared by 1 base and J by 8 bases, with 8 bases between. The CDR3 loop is CASSLVISEKLFF. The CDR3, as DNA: TGTGCCAGCAGCTTAGTAATCTCCGAAAAACTGTTTTTT.

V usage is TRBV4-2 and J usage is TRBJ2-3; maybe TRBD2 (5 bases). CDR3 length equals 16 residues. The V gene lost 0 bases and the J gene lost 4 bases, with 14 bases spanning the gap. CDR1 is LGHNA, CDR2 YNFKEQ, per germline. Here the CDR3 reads CASSQDGPSLPDTQYF. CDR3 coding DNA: TGTGCCAGCAGCCAAGATGGGCCTAGCCTGCCAGATACGCAGTATTTT.

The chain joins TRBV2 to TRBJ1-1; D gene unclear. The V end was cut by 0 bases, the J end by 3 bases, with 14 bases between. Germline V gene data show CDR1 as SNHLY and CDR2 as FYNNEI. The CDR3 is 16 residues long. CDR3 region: CASSEARGWIDTEAFF. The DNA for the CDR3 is TGTGCCAGCAGTGAAGCACGAGGGTGGATAGACACTGAAGCTTTCTTT.

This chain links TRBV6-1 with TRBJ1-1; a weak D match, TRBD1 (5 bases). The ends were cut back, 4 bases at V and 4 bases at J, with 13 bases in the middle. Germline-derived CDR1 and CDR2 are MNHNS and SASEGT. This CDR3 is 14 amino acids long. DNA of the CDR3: TGTGCCAGCAGTGGGGGGGATTTCGGCACTGAAGCTTTCTTT. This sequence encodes CASSGGDFGTEAFF.

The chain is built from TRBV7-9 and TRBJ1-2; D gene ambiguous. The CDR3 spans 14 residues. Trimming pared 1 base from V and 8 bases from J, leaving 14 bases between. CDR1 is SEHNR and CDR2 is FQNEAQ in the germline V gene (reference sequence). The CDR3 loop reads CASSLGGSPEGYTF. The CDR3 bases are TGTGCCAGCAGCTTAGGAGGGAGCCCGGAGGGCTACACCTTC. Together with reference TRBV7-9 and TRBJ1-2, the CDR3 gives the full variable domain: DTGVSQNPRHKITKRGQNVTFRCDPISEHNRLYWYRQTLGQGPEFLTYFQNEAQLEKSRLLSDRFSAERPKGSFSTLEIQRTEQGDSAMYLCASSLGGSPEGYTFGSGTRLTVV.

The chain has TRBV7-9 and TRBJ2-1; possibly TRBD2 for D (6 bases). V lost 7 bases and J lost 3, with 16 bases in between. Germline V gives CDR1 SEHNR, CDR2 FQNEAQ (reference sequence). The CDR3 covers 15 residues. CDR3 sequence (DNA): TGTGCCAGCACCGTAGGGCAGGGAGGCTACAATGAGCAGTTCTTC. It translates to CASTVGQGGYNEQFF. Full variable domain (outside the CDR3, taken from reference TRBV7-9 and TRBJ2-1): DTGVSQNPRHKITKRGQNVTFRCDPISEHNRLYWYRQTLGQGPEFLTYFQNEAQLEKSRLLSDRFSAERPKGSFSTLEIQRTEQGDSAMYLCASTVGQGGYNEQFFGPGTRLTVL.